A single sample gave rise to the 26 T cell receptor beta chains below, sequenced in a study of molecular identifiers for immune sequencing clone quantification. TCRdb used MiXCR to reprocess the PCR reads, holding one entry per CDR3 protein. The sample includes 60,000 to 70,000 distinct CDR3 sequences, less than 20% of them seen just once. The sequencing input was naive CD8+ T cells from blood, with Jurkat cell RNA spiked in. As to subset: FACS-sorted CD8+CD4-CCR7+CD45RA+ naive T cells. All receptors come from a human donor in good health. Some libraries in this study had Jurkat cell RNA spiked in.

This clonotype came up a few times. This chain joins TRBV7-9 and TRBJ1-1, with D possibly TRBD1 on 5 matching bases. This CDR3 has 14 residues. Germline V gene data show CDR1 as SEHNR and CDR2 as FQNEAQ (reference sequence). Trimming left V 8 bases short and J 0 bases short, with 13 bases between. This chain's CDR3 is CASGPDSLNTEAFF. The CDR3 DNA sequence: TGTGCCAGCGGCCCCGACAGCTTGAACACTGAAGCTTTCTTT.

This clonotype was observed many times. The chain joins TRBV20-1 to TRBJ1-1; D perhaps matches TRBD1 (6 bases). The CDR3 covers 12 residues. V was shortened by 4 bases and J by 6 bases, with 12 bases between the two germline ends. CDR1 and CDR2 (germline): DFQATT, SNEGSKA (reference sequence). CDR3 loop: CSATLTGPEAFF. In nucleotides, the CDR3 is TGCAGTGCTACCCTAACAGGGCCTGAAGCTTTCTTT.

This clonotype has ten or more counts. J is TRBJ1-1 and V is TRBV21-1. TRBV21-1 is an annotated pseudogene. This CDR3 comprises 10 residues. CDR3 residues: CASSRGEAFF. DNA of the CDR3: TGTGCCAGCAGCAGGGGTGAAGCTTTCTTT.

This rearrangement joins TRBV13 to TRBJ2-7, with D perhaps matching TRBD1 (5 bases). This CDR3 region has 17 residues. Per germline, CDR1 PRHDT and CDR2 FYEKMQ (reference sequence). Between the trimmed V and J ends, which lost 5 bases and 1 base, there was a span of 21 bases. The CDR3 DNA sequence: TGTGCCAGCAGCCTAGTCGTCGGCAAGGGGTTATCCTACGAGCAGTACTTC. Protein: CASSLVVGKGLSYEQYF.

Details on this clonotype: A much larger clone differs from this one at a single base, so this may be a read error. The rearrangement uses TRBV7-8 and TRBJ1-4; perhaps TRBD1 as D (6 bases). Per germline, CDR1 SGHVS and CDR2 FQNEAQ. The CDR3 is made up of 15 amino acids. CDR3 in DNA: TGTGCCAGCAACCAAAAATGGGGGCCCGATGAAAGACTGTTTTTT. Translating it yields CASNQKWGPDERLFF.

This clonotype was observed at least ten times. The rearrangement links TRBV5-1 to TRBJ2-1; the match to TRBD2 covers 7 bases. V gave up 4 bases and J gave up 13 bases; unmatched junction bases: 11. The CDR3 totals 13 residues. Germline values: CDR1 SGHRS, CDR2 YFSETQ. DNA for the CDR3: TGCGCCAGCAGCCAAAGCGGGACTGACCTCCAGTTCTTC. Translation: CASSQSGTDLQFF. Variable domain in full (rest from reference TRBV5-1 and TRBJ2-1): KAGVTQTPRYLIKTRGQQVTLSCSPISGHRSVSWYQQTPGQGLQFLFEYFSETQRNKGNFPGRFSGRQFSNSRSEMNVSTLELGDSALYLCASSQSGTDLQFFGPGTRLTVL.

The J gene is TRBJ2-7, the V gene TRBV6-5; 8 bases map to TRBD2. V shed 8 bases and J 4 bases; nucleotides not matched to a gene: 10. The CDR3 loop spans 14 amino acids. Germline V gives CDR1 MNHEY, CDR2 SVGAGI. The CDR3 spells CASRGGGILYEQYF. DNA of the CDR3: TGTGCCAGCCGGGGGGGCGGGATCTTATACGAGCAGTACTTC.

This clonotype has a count of ten or more. The rearrangement uses TRBV6-2 or TRBV6-3 and TRBJ2-2; TRBD2 matches at 9 bases. Germline V lookup: CDR1 MNHEY, CDR2 SVGEGT. After removal of 2 bases from V and 4 bases from J, the junction contained 5 bases not matched to a gene. The CDR3 sequence is 16 residues long. CDR3 region: CASSYEGLAITGELFF. CDR3 DNA sequence: TGTGCCAGCAGTTACGAGGGACTAGCTATCACCGGGGAGCTGTTTTTT.

This clonotype was seen a handful of times. The V gene is TRBV5-1, the J gene TRBJ2-1; D assignment may be TRBD1 or TRBD2 (5 bases each). Germline V gene data show CDR1 as SGHRS and CDR2 as YFSETQ. This CDR3 contains 14 residues. Trimming removed 4 bases from V and 9 bases from J, with 17 bases in between. The CDR3 DNA follows: TGCGCCAGCAGCGCCGACTGGGACGGCACTGAGCAGTTCTTC. Amino acids: CASSADWDGTEQFF. Variable domain in full (rest from reference TRBV5-1 and TRBJ2-1): KAGVTQTPRYLIKTRGQQVTLSCSPISGHRSVSWYQQTPGQGLQFLFEYFSETQRNKGNFPGRFSGRQFSNSRSEMNVSTLELGDSALYLCASSADWDGTEQFFGPGTRLTVL.

This clonotype has ten or more counts. The rearrangement links TRBV28 to TRBJ1-6, with D possibly being TRBD1 (6 bases). V was trimmed by 7 bases and J by 0 bases, leaving 13 bases between them. The germline CDR1 and CDR2 sequences are MDHEN and SYDVKM. This CDR3 is built from 16 residues. CDR3 region: CASTGGGSSYNSPLHF. CDR3 bases: TGTGCCAGCACTGGAGGGGGGAGCTCCTATAATTCACCCCTCCACTTT.

This clonotype was seen many times. CDR3 in amino acids: CASSYLRQGAYEQYF. The CDR3 DNA follows: TGTGCCAGCAGTTACCTTAGACAGGGGGCCTACGAGCAGTACTTC. The genes are TRBV6-5 and TRBJ2-7; 9 nucleotides line up with TRBD1. Trimming at V came to 2 bases and at J to 2 bases, leaving 4 bases not matched to a gene. Germline CDR1 and CDR2: MNHEY and SVGAGI. The length of the CDR3 is 15 residues.

Only a few counts were recorded for this clonotype. V is TRBV7-9 and J is TRBJ2-7; possibly TRBD1 for D (6 bases). The CDR3 has 14 residues. Germline values: CDR1 SEHNR, CDR2 FQNEAQ (reference sequence). Trimming took off 5 bases at V and 2 bases at J, with 13 bases between the two ends. The CDR3 sequence is CASSLTGPPYEQYF. The CDR3 coding sequence is TGTGCCAGCAGCCTGACAGGTCCCCCCTACGAGCAGTACTTC.

A note on this clonotype: Without the conserved terminal phenylalanine or tryptophan, this CDR3 likely stems from a read error. The rearrangement joins TRBV7-6 to TRBJ2-7; D gene ambiguous. This CDR3 is built from 13 residues. Germline CDR1 is SGHVS and CDR2 is FNYEAQ. Trimming took off 2 bases at V and 4 bases at J, with 9 bases between the two ends. The CDR3 protein is CASSLHSGYEQYL. The CDR3 DNA reads TGTGCCAGCAGCTTACATTCCGGATACGAGCAGTACCTC.

This clonotype was seen many times. The rearrangement links TRBV7-6 to TRBJ2-1, with a weak D call TRBD1 (6 bases). In germline, CDR1 is SGHVS, CDR2 FNYEAQ. V was cut by 2 bases and J by 8 bases, with 13 bases left in between. This CDR3 has 14 residues. The CDR3 protein is CASSLFGGRDEQFF. The CDR3 DNA follows: TGTGCCAGCAGCTTATTTGGGGGCCGCGATGAGCAGTTCTTC.

The chain joins TRBV14 to TRBJ2-1; the match to TRBD2 covers 8 bases. Germline-derived CDR1 and CDR2 are SGHDN and FVKESK. J lost 2 bases, V lost 4 bases, and 13 bases had no gene match. This CDR3 spans 18 amino acids. As DNA, the CDR3 is TGTGCCAGCAGCCCCGGACGACTAGCGCCCAGTACCTACAATGAGCAGTTCTTC. This codes for CASSPGRLAPSTYNEQFF. Full variable domain (missing parts from reference TRBV14 and TRBJ2-1): EAGVTQFPSHSVIEKGQTVTLRCDPISGHDNLYWYRRVMGKEIKFLLHFVKESKQDESGMPNNRFLAERTGGTYSTLKVQPAELEDSGVYFCASSPGRLAPSTYNEQFFGPGTRLTVL.

The sample holds a few counts of this clonotype. Being one base from a much bigger clone, this may be a read error. The V and J genes are TRBV5-3 and TRBJ2-7; 8 bases agree with TRBD1. TRBV5-3 is marked as an open reading frame, function uncertain. The CDR3 covers 16 residues. Trimming cost V 10 bases and J 4 bases; bases outside gene matches: 19. This chain's CDR3 is CAGSLAMGQVRYEQYF. As DNA, the CDR3 is TGTGCCGGCAGCTTGGCCATGGGACAGGTCAGATACGAGCAGTACTTC.

This clonotype was recorded at least ten times. The V call is TRBV28, the J call TRBJ1-1; no definite D call. This CDR3 comprises 16 residues. V was pared by 3 bases and J by 3 bases, with 17 bases between. Looked up from germline, CDR1 is MDHEN and CDR2 is SYDVKM. CDR3 sequence (DNA): TGTGCCAGCAGTTTCCCCCACCTAGGCTCCGACACTGAAGCTTTCTTT. This encodes CASSFPHLGSDTEAFF. The variable domain in full, with the rest retrieved from reference TRBV28 and TRBJ1-1, is DVKVTQSSRYLVKRTGEKVFLECVQDMDHENMFWYRQDPGLGLRLIYFSYDVKMKEKGDIPEGYSVSREKKERFSLILESASTNQTSMYLCASSFPHLGSDTEAFFGQGTRLTVV.

This clonotype has a count of ten or more. The chain uses TRBV19 and TRBJ1-1; no reliable D call. The CDR3 runs 14 residues. The germline V gene encodes CDR1 LNHDA and CDR2 SQIVND (reference sequence). V was shortened by 3 bases and J by 4 bases, with 12 bases between the two germline ends. The CDR3, as DNA: TGTGCCAGTAGTATCTTGGGGTTGGGCACTGAAGCTTTCTTT. Its translation: CASSILGLGTEAFF.

This clonotype was observed at least ten times. CDR3 region: CASSHIAGNSQETQYF. The CDR3 nucleotides read TGTGCCAGCAGCCATATTGCGGGCAATTCGCAAGAGACCCAGTACTTC. The V gene is TRBV3-1, the J gene TRBJ2-5, with D possibly TRBD2 on 5 matching bases. The CDR3 spans 16 residues. V lost 3 bases to trimming and J lost 2 bases, with 16 bases between them. CDR1 and CDR2 from the germline V gene are LGHDT and YNNKEL (reference sequence).

This clonotype was detected many times. This chain connects TRBV4-1 to TRBJ2-3, with D perhaps being TRBD1 or TRBD2 (5 bases each). The germline CDR1 and CDR2 sequences are MGHRA and YSYEKL. V was cut by 4 bases and J by 4 bases, with 21 bases left in between. The CDR3 runs 17 residues. CDR3 region: CASSPSVGTPTADTQYF. The CDR3 DNA reads TGCGCCAGCAGCCCTTCCGTAGGGACCCCCACGGCAGATACGCAGTATTTT.

This clonotype has a count of ten or more. The chain joins TRBV29-1 to TRBJ2-7; D tentatively fits TRBD1 or TRBD2 (5 bases each). Germline values: CDR1 SQVTM, CDR2 ANQGSEA. The CDR3 has 12 amino acids. V was clipped by 7 bases and J by 3 bases, with 13 bases between them. The CDR3 bases are TGCAGCGATCCGGGACGGAACTACGAGCAGTACTTC. This translates into CSDPGRNYEQYF.

In the case of this clonotype: At one end, the junction sequence differs from germline, possibly due to a read error. This CDR3 is CASSIAVVTEQYF. The CDR3 DNA is TGTGCCAGCAGCATAGCGGTGGTCACCGAGCAGTACTTC. V usage is TRBV7-9 and J usage is TRBJ2-7, with D maybe TRBD2 (6 bases). Germline V CDR1 and CDR2: SEHNR, FQNEAQ (reference sequence). The CDR3 consists of 13 residues. Using reference TRBV7-9 and TRBJ2-7 for the parts outside the CDR3, the full variable domain is DTGVSQNPRHKITKRGQNVTFRCDPISEHNRLYWYRQTLGQGPEFLTYFQNEAQLEKSRLLSDRFSAERPKGSFSTLEIQRTEQGDSAMYLCASSIAVVTEQYFGPGTRLTVT.

This clonotype was recorded at least ten times. The V call is TRBV27, the J call TRBJ2-2, with 8 bases fitting TRBD2. The CDR3 runs to 13 residues. Germline V gene lookup returns CDR1 MNHEY and CDR2 SMNVEV (reference sequence). The V and J ends lost 7 bases and 6 bases, in that order; junction bases with no gene match: 4. This chain's CDR3 is CASKVAGPGELFF. CDR3 coding DNA: TGTGCCAGCAAGGTAGCGGGGCCCGGGGAGCTGTTTTTT.

This clonotype was counted at least ten times. The chain is built from TRBV6-5 and TRBJ1-2, with a possible D match to TRBD1 (6 bases). CDR1 and CDR2 (germline): MNHEY, SVGAGI. Trimming removed 0 bases at V and 2 bases at J, with 13 bases between. The CDR3 contains 16 residues. CDR3 residues: CASSYSIGQINYGYTF. The DNA for the CDR3 is TGTGCCAGCAGTTACTCGATTGGACAGATAAACTATGGCTACACCTTC.

This clonotype was seen at least ten times. The chain is built from TRBV29-1 and TRBJ2-1, with 8 bases lining up with TRBD2. This CDR3 is built from 12 residues. Germline CDR1 is SQVTM and CDR2 is ANQGSEA. In DNA, the CDR3 is TGCAGTTGGCGGGGGGTCAGCGATGAGCAGTTCTTC. Translated: CSWRGVSDEQFF.

This clonotype was recorded many times. V gene TRBV7-9 combines with J gene TRBJ2-2, with TRBD2 matching 7 bases. V shed 2 bases, J shed 6 bases, and the junction held 6 bases outside the gene matches. Germline assignment: CDR1 SEHNR and CDR2 FQNEAQ (reference sequence). This CDR3 is 15 amino acids long. The CDR3 spells CASSLLEAGSGELFF. CDR3 DNA sequence: TGTGCCAGCAGCTTATTGGAAGCGGGATCCGGGGAGCTGTTTTTT.